These T cell receptor beta chains were read from a single sample in a study of glioma-infiltrating T cells after dendritic cell vaccination. Generated by immunoSEQ multiplex PCR, the TCRdb table keeps only in-frame clones and is missing some. The data contain 65,000 to 80,000 clones, under 90% of them singletons. Material: blood, obtained before dendritic cell vaccination. The receptors here all came from a human donor with glioblastoma. Each CDR3 is given with its conserved first and last residue. D genes are given only for firm matches. Size values are once, few and many counts, or a class for expanded clones, and some rows have none.

j_call | v_call | d_call | clone_size | cdr3_aa | cdr3_nt
TRBJ2-3 | TRBV7-7 | NA | NA | CASSLSNTADTQYF | TGTGCCAGCAGCTTAAGTAATACAGCAGATACGCAGTATTTT
TRBJ1-6 | TRBV4-1 | TRBD1 | NA | CASSQGTDRFNSPLHF | TGCGCCAGCAGCCAGGGGACGGACAGGTTTAATTCACCCCTCCACTTT
TRBJ2-2 | TRBV9 | TRBD1 | NA | CASSVPGQGTDTGELFF | TGTGCCAGCAGCGTACCGGGACAGGGTACCGACACCGGGGAGCTGTTTTTT
TRBJ1-5 | TRBV2 | NA | NA | CASKLSNQPQHF | TGTGCCAGCAAATTAAGCAATCAGCCCCAGCATTTT
TRBJ2-3 | TRBV2 | TRBD2 | once | CASRGLAGGRDTQYF | TGTGCCAGCAGGGGACTAGCGGGGGGCAGGGATACGCAGTATTTT
TRBJ1-4 | TRBV4-1 | TRBD1 | few | CASSRTGAPTTNEKLFF | TGCGCCAGCAGCCGCACAGGGGCCCCTACAACTAATGAAAAACTGTTTTTT
TRBJ2-7 | TRBV2 | TRBD1 | NA | CASRRDREYEQYF | TGTGCCAGCAGAAGAGACAGGGAATACGAGCAGTACTTC
TRBJ2-1 | TRBV6-4 | NA | NA | CASSDGGTANEQFF | TGTGCCAGCAGTGATGGAGGGACAGCTAATGAGCAGTTCTTC
TRBJ1-2 | TRBV7-6 | NA | NA | CASSLGTGRGGYGYTF | TGTGCCAGCAGCTTAGGAACAGGGAGGGGTGGCTATGGCTACACCTTC
TRBJ2-3 | TRBV5-1 | NA | NA | CASSYGVTSTDTQYF | TGCGCCAGCAGCTACGGTGTGACTAGCACAGATACGCAGTATTTT
TRBJ1-3 | TRBV7-6 | TRBD1 | NA | CASSPSTGRPMEDTIYF | TGTGCCAGCAGCCCCTCGACAGGGCGGCCGATGGAGGACACCATATATTTT
TRBJ1-2 | TRBV5-6 | NA | NA | CASSSGTRSDGYTF | TGTGCCAGCAGCTCTGGGACACGGTCGGATGGCTACACCTTC
TRBJ2-1 | TRBV27 | NA | NA | CASSFLNEQFF | TGTGCCAGCAGTTTTCTTAATGAGCAGTTCTTC
TRBJ1-5 | TRBV19 | NA | NA | CASSIFESQPQHF | TGTGCCAGTAGTATTTTTGAGTCCCAGCCCCAGCATTTT
TRBJ2-2 | TRBV9 | TRBD2 | NA | CASSVGLAGTGELFF | TGTGCCAGCAGCGTAGGACTAGCAGGCACCGGGGAGCTGTTTTTT
TRBJ1-3 | TRBV5-4 | NA | NA | CASSSPGGAAGNTIYF | TGTGCCAGCAGCTCTCCCGGGGGGGCAGCAGGAAACACCATATATTTT
TRBJ1-6 | TRBV5-6 | TRBD1 | NA | CASSYGTGRSSPLHF | TGTGCCAGCAGCTACGGGACAGGGAGAAGCTCACCCCTCCACTTT
TRBJ1-3 | TRBV11-1 | NA | NA | CASRQNAGRGNTIYF | TGTGCCAGCAGGCAGAATGCGGGGCGTGGAAACACCATATATTTT
TRBJ2-2 | TRBV30 | TRBD1 | NA | CAWSSGQGITGELFF | TGTGCCTGGAGTTCGGGACAGGGAATCACCGGGGAGCTGTTTTTT
TRBJ2-2 | TRBV11-1 | NA | NA | CASSFSNTGELFF | TGTGCCAGCAGCTTCTCGAACACCGGGGAGCTGTTTTTT
TRBJ1-5 | TRBV19 | TRBD1 | NA | CASSTMGQGSQPQHF | TGTGCCAGTAGTACCATGGGACAGGGTAGTCAGCCCCAGCATTTT
TRBJ2-3 | TRBV5-1 | TRBD2 | NA | CASSLGLAGGPYTDTQYF | TGCGCCAGCAGCTTGGGACTAGCGGGGGGGCCGTACACAGATACGCAGTATTTT
TRBJ1-1 | TRBV18 | NA | NA | CASSTGKNTEAFF | TGTGCCAGCTCAACAGGGAAGAACACTGAAGCTTTCTTT
TRBJ1-5 | TRBV19 | NA | NA | CASSAGGTSQPQHF | TGTGCCAGTAGTGCTGGCGGGACGAGTCAGCCCCAGCATTTT
TRBJ1-3 | TRBV11-2 | NA | many | CAGGQSSGNTIYF | TGTGCCGGCGGACAGAGCTCTGGAAACACCATATATTTT
TRBJ1-1 | TRBV18 | TRBD1 | NA | CASSPRDRNTEAFF | TGTGCCAGCTCACCACGGGACAGGAACACTGAAGCTTTCTTT
TRBJ1-4 | TRBV7-6 | NA | NA | CASSLAGAQEKLFF | TGTGCCAGCAGCTTAGCAGGGGCCCAGGAAAAACTGTTTTTT
TRBJ2-5 | TRBV7-3 | TRBD2 | NA | CASSLNGGAEETQYF | TGTGCCAGCAGCCTCAACGGGGGGGCTGAAGAGACCCAGTACTTC
TRBJ2-1 | TRBV6-1 | TRBD1 | NA | CATRGLELDEQFF | TGTGCCACGAGGGGGCTAGAGTTAGATGAGCAGTTCTTC
TRBJ1-3 | TRBV7-9 | NA | NA | CASSLGTSGGNTIYF | TGTGCCAGCAGCCTTGGGACATCTGGAGGAAACACCATATATTTT
TRBJ2-7 | TRBV4-2 | TRBD2 | few | CASSHLPGLAGGPHYEQYF | TGTGCCAGCAGCCACCTACCGGGACTAGCGGGGGGACCGCACTACGAGCAGTACTTC
TRBJ1-2 | TRBV18 | NA | once | CASSPDTSYGYTF | TGTGCCAGCTCACCAGACACTTCCTATGGCTACACCTTC
TRBJ1-1 | TRBV7-2 | NA | NA | CASSLGQNTEAFF | TGTGCCAGCAGCTTAGGACAGAACACTGAAGCTTTCTTT
TRBJ2-1 | TRBV19 | TRBD2 | once | CASSPSLGRGGGEQFF | TGTGCCAGTAGTCCCTCCCTGGGGCGGGGGGGCGGCGAGCAGTTCTTC
TRBJ2-7 | TRBV11-2 | NA | NA | CASSFQGVNEQYF | TGTGCCAGCAGCTTCCAAGGGGTGAACGAGCAGTACTTC
TRBJ1-1 | TRBV6-5 | TRBD1 | NA | CASSGGQGNTEAFF | TGTGCCAGCAGTGGGGGACAGGGGAACACTGAAGCTTTCTTT
TRBJ1-4 | TRBV25-1 | NA | NA | CASSETRRGVEKLFF | TGTGCCAGCAGTGAAACCCGGAGGGGAGTTGAAAAACTGTTTTTT
TRBJ1-5 | TRBV2 | NA | once | CASSGNVNQPQHF | TGTGCCAGCAGTGGTAATGTCAATCAGCCCCAGCATTTT
TRBJ1-2 | TRBV5-6 | TRBD1 | NA | CASSSTGQGWGGYTF | TGTGCCAGCAGCTCCACGGGACAGGGGTGGGGTGGCTACACCTTC
TRBJ1-2 | TRBV2 | NA | once | CARRDTTNYGYTF | TGTGCCAGACGGGACACAACGAACTATGGCTACACCTTC
TRBJ2-7 | TRBV7-7 | NA | once | CASSPSDSGSYEQYF | TGTGCCAGCAGCCCGTCGGACAGCGGTTCCTACGAGCAGTACTTC
TRBJ2-5 | TRBV7-9 | TRBD2 | NA | CASSFGLAGGTETQYF | TGTGCCAGCAGCTTTGGATTAGCGGGTGGTACGGAGACCCAGTACTTC
TRBJ2-2 | TRBV19 | TRBD2 | NA | CASSHPRTSGTGELFF | TGTGCCAGTAGCCACCCTCGGACTAGCGGCACCGGGGAGCTGTTTTTT
TRBJ1-2 | TRBV30 | TRBD1 | NA | CAWSRQGSGYTF | TGTGCCTGGAGTAGACAGGGTAGCGGCTACACCTTC